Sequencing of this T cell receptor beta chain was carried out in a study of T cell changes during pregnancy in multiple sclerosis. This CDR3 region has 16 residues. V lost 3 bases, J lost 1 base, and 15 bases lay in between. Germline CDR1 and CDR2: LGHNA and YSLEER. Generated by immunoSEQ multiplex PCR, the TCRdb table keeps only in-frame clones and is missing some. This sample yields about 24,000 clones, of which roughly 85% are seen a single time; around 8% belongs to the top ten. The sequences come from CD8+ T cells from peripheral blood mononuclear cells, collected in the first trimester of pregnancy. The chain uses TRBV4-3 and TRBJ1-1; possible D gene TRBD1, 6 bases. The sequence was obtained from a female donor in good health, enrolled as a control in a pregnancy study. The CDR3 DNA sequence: TGCGCCAGCAGCCAGGGGACAAGCGCGGGGAACACTGAAGCTTTCTTT. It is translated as CASSQGTSAGNTEAFF.